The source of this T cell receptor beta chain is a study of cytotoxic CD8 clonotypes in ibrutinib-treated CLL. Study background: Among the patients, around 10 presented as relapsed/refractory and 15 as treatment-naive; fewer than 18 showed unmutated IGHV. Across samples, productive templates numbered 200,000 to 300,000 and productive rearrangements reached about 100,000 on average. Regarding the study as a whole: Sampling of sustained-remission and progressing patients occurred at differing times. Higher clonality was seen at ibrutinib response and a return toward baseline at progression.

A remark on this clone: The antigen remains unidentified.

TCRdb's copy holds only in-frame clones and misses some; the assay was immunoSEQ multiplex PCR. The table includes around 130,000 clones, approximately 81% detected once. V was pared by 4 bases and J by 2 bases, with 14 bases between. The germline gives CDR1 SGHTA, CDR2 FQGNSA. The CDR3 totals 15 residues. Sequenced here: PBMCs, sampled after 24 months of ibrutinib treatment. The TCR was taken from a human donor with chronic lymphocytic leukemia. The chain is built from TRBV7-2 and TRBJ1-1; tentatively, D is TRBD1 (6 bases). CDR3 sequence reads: CASSSQGLVNTEAFF. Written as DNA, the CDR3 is TGTGCCAGCAGCTCCCAGGGGTTGGTTAACACTGAAGCTTTCTTT.